The rows below give T cell receptor beta chains drawn from one sample of a study of T cell responses to AZD1222 COVID-19 vaccine. Sequencing was performed with immunoSEQ multiplex PCR; in TCRdb, only in-frame clones are kept and a portion is missing. This table holds 130,000 or so clones, about 88% found once. Material: peripheral blood, obtained 28 days after the second AZD1222 dose. These receptors were obtained from an adult who received the AZD1222 COVID-19 vaccine. CDR3s include the opening cysteine and the closing phenylalanine or tryptophan. The D gene is left open where the match is weak. Some rows have no size entry. The others give once, few or many, or a class for an expanded clone.

clone_size j_call v_call d_call cdr3_aa cdr3_nt
NA TRBJ1-1 TRBV4-1 TRBD1 CASSQTTQGVVSTEAFF TGCGCCAGCAGCCAGACCACACAGGGGGTTGTGAGCACTGAAGCTTTCTTT
NA TRBJ1-1 TRBV18 NA CASSPDNTEAFF TGTGCCAGCTCCCCCGACAACACTGAAGCTTTCTTT
NA TRBJ2-2 TRBV4-1 TRBD2 CASSPLGLAVNTGELFF TGCGCCAGCAGCCCTCTGGGACTAGCGGTGAACACCGGGGAGCTGTTTTTT
once TRBJ1-3 TRBV24-1 NA CATSFGGLVRGNTIYF TGTGCCACCAGTTTCGGGGGATTGGTTCGTGGAAACACCATATATTTT
once TRBJ1-1 TRBV9 NA CASSVVGQTGEAFF TGTGCCAGCAGCGTAGTCGGACAGACAGGTGAAGCTTTCTTT
once TRBJ1-6 TRBV5-1 TRBD1 CASSTTRGGYSPLHF TGCGCCAGCAGCACCACCAGGGGGGGTTATTCACCCCTCCACTTT
NA TRBJ1-5 TRBV19 NA CASSPGTDRGAQHF TGTGCCAGTAGTCCGGGGACTGACCGAGGGGCCCAGCATTTT
once TRBJ1-6 TRBV30 NA CAWSAGYNSPLHF TGTGCCTGGAGCGCAGGGTATAATTCACCCCTCCACTTT
NA TRBJ1-2 TRBV5-5 NA CASSSYNYGYTF TGTGCCAGCAGCTCCTATAACTATGGCTACACCTTC
NA TRBJ1-6 TRBV7-2 NA CASSPQPGQNSPLHF TGTGCCAGCAGTCCGCAGCCGGGACAAAATTCACCCCTCCACTTT
NA TRBJ2-3 TRBV3-1/TRBV3-2 TRBD2 CASSLSGGAADTQYF TGTGCCAGCAGCCTTAGCGGGGGGGCCGCTGATACGCAGTATTTT
NA TRBJ1-6 TRBV6-5 TRBD1 CASSYSNRGNSPLHF TGTGCCAGCAGTTACTCGAACAGGGGCAATTCACCCCTCCACTTT
NA TRBJ2-1 TRBV6-5 NA CASSYSRDNEQFF TGTGCCAGCAGTTACTCTAGAGACAATGAGCAGTTCTTC
NA TRBJ1-1 TRBV5-1 TRBD1 CASSPDRFGTEAFF TGCGCCAGCAGCCCGGACAGGTTTGGCACTGAAGCTTTCTTT
NA TRBJ1-5 TRBV18 NA CASQWQINQPQHF TGTGCCAGCCAATGGCAGATCAATCAGCCCCAGCATTTT
NA TRBJ1-1 TRBV10-3 TRBD1 CAISDDRDEAFF TGTGCCATCAGTGATGACAGGGATGAAGCTTTCTTT
few TRBJ1-5 TRBV2 NA CASSAGVQPQHF TGTGCCAGCTCGGCAGGCGTACAGCCCCAGCATTTT
NA TRBJ2-1 TRBV11-3 TRBD2 CASSLVDSGYNEQFF TGTGCCAGCAGCTTAGTAGATAGCGGGTACAATGAGCAGTTCTTC
NA TRBJ2-5 TRBV18 NA CASSLPTRKETQYF TGTGCCAGCTCACTCCCGACTAGAAAAGAGACCCAGTACTTC
NA TRBJ2-3 TRBV4-3 NA CASSQVQTDLGADTQYF TGCGCCAGCAGCCAAGTTCAAACCGACCTTGGTGCAGATACGCAGTATTTT
few TRBJ2-1 TRBV6-5 NA CASSHFAGYNEQFF TGTGCCAGCAGTCACTTCGCAGGCTACAATGAGCAGTTCTTC
NA TRBJ2-5 TRBV7-9 NA CASSLRGGAIETQYF TGTGCCAGCAGCTTAAGAGGGGGGGCGATAGAGACCCAGTACTTC
NA TRBJ1-1 TRBV29-1 NA CSCRGNTEAFF TGCAGCTGCAGGGGGAACACTGAAGCTTTCTTT
NA TRBJ1-2 TRBV27 TRBD1 CASSFEGADGYTF TGTGCCAGCAGTTTTGAGGGGGCGGATGGCTACACCTTC
NA TRBJ2-3 TRBV9 TRBD2 CASSPYGGGTDTQYF TGTGCCAGCAGCCCCTATGGGGGGGGCACAGATACGCAGTATTTT
NA TRBJ2-7 TRBV6-5 NA CASSYSGGSYEQYF TGTGCCAGCAGTTACTCAGGGGGCTCCTACGAGCAGTACTTC
NA TRBJ2-7 TRBV18 TRBD1 CASSPGDRSVF TGTGCCAGCTCACCAGGGGACAGGTCGGTGTTC
NA TRBJ1-1 TRBV6-5 NA CASSFRTLFLNTEAFF TGTGCCAGCAGTTTCCGGACATTATTTCTTAACACTGAAGCTTTCTTT
once TRBJ1-1 TRBV12-3/TRBV12-4 NA CASRWGLGTEAFF TGTGCCAGTCGGTGGGGCCTGGGCACTGAAGCTTTCTTT
NA TRBJ1-2 TRBV6-4 NA CASSVHPGGLYGYTF TGTGCCAGCAGTGTCCACCCGGGGGGACTCTATGGCTACACCTTC
NA TRBJ1-4 TRBV6-5 NA CASSYGPLETNEKLFF TGTGCCAGCAGTTACGGGCCTTTGGAAACTAATGAAAAACTGTTTTTT
NA TRBJ1-3 TRBV5-4 NA CASSLSSRSGNTIYF TGTGCCAGCAGCTTGTCTTCACGGAGTGGAAACACCATATATTTT
NA TRBJ1-3 TRBV10-1 NA CASSESGDGNTIYF TGCGCCAGCAGTGAGTCGGGCGACGGGAACACCATATATTTT